Below, 9 T cell receptor beta chains from the same sample are listed, as sequenced in a study of blood T cell repertoires in COVID-19. Data came from immunoSEQ multiplex PCR; TCRdb stores just in-frame clones and leaves some out. The sample has roughly 190,000 clones; around 87% are singletons. Input material: PBMCs or T cells enriched from blood (not recorded which). The receptors come from a woman in her 30s who had recovered from COVID-19.

This chain uses TRBV6-2 or TRBV6-3 with TRBJ1-5; 7 bases are a match to TRBD1. Germline lookup yields CDR1 MNHEY and CDR2 SVGEGT. The V segment lost 4 bases and the J segment 2 bases; nucleotides outside the gene matches: 14. This CDR3 is 18 amino acids long. DNA for the CDR3: TGTGCCAGCAGTTTTCTGAACAGGGGTTGGGGTGGCAATCAGCCCCAGCATTTT. Translating it yields CASSFLNRGWGGNQPQHF.

This clone was recorded at least ten times. V gene TRBV13 combines with J gene TRBJ1-2, with 9 bases fitting TRBD1. This CDR3 has 13 residues. Germline V CDR1 and CDR2: PRHDT, FYEKMQ (reference sequence). V gave up 6 bases and J gave up 4 bases; unmatched junction bases: 3. Written as DNA, the CDR3 is TGTGCCAGCAGGGACAGGGGAGTCTATGGCTACACCTTC. It encodes CASRDRGVYGYTF.

This clone was observed a single time. This chain connects TRBV6-5 to TRBJ2-5; the match to TRBD1 covers 12 bases. The CDR3 spans 15 residues. CDR1 and CDR2 from the germline V gene are MNHEY and SVGAGI. Trimming took 8 bases from V and 2 from J; bases not matched to a gene: 6. CDR3 sequence reads: CASGRDRGPQETQYF. The CDR3 coding sequence is TGTGCCAGCGGCCGGGACAGGGGGCCTCAAGAGACCCAGTACTTC.

The chain combines TRBV27 with TRBJ1-2, with 7 bases lining up with TRBD1. This CDR3 has 15 amino acids. Germline trimming cut 7 bases from V and 4 bases from J; bases unmatched to any gene: 12. Germline CDR1 and CDR2: MNHEY and SMNVEV (reference sequence). The CDR3 protein is CASTLRQGGTYGYTF. The CDR3 DNA reads as TGTGCCAGCACCTTAAGACAGGGTGGCACCTATGGCTACACCTTC.

The chain combines TRBV5-1 with TRBJ2-7, with TRBD1 matching over 10 bases. The CDR3 length is 15 residues. The V gene's germline CDR1 is SGHRS and CDR2 YFSETQ. The V and J ends lost 2 bases and 6 bases, in that order; junction bases with no gene match: 8. In nucleotides, the CDR3 is TGCGCCAGCAGCTTATCCGGGACAGGGGCCTCCGAGCAGTACTTC. This sequence encodes CASSLSGTGASEQYF.

The chain couples TRBV19 to TRBJ2-1; TRBD2 aligns across 7 bases. This CDR3 is built from 15 residues. CDR1 and CDR2 (germline): LNHDA, SQIVND (reference sequence). V dropped 1 base and J dropped 3; count of bases not matched to a gene: 3. The CDR3, as DNA: TGTGCCAGTAGTATAGGTCTAGCGGACTACAATGAGCAGTTCTTC. This codes for CASSIGLADYNEQFF. Combining the CDR3 with reference TRBV19 and TRBJ2-1 gives the whole variable domain DGGITQSPKYLFRKEGQNVTLSCEQNLNHDAMYWYRQDPGQGLRLIYYSQIVNDFQKGDIAEGYSVSREKKESFPLTVTSAQKNPTAFYLCASSIGLADYNEQFFGPGTRLTVL.

CDR3 amino acids: CASSPRLAGGRETQYF. The CDR3 bases are TGTGCCAGCAGCCCGCGACTAGCGGGGGGGCGAGAGACCCAGTACTTC. The rearrangement links TRBV11-2 to TRBJ2-5, with TRBD2 identical over 14 bases. With 5 bases clipped from V and 4 bases from J, the junction kept 6 bases outside the gene matches. This CDR3 contains 16 residues. Germline V CDR1 and CDR2: SGHAT, FQNNGV.

The V call is TRBV7-2, the J call TRBJ1-1; 8 nucleotides agree with TRBD1. Losses at the gene ends were 5 bases for V and 6 bases for J; bases not matched to a gene: 5. The CDR3 runs to 13 residues. The germline V gene has CDR1 SGHTA and CDR2 FQGNSA. CDR3 DNA: TGTGCCAGCAGCCCCCAGGGGGCTGCTGAAGCTTTCTTT. It translates to CASSPQGAAEAFF. Looking up the rest from reference TRBV7-2 and TRBJ1-1 gives the full variable domain: GAGVSQSPSNKVTEKGKDVELRCDPISGHTALYWYRQSLGQGLEFLIYFQGNSAPDKSGLPSDRFSAERTGGSVSTLTIQRTQQEDSAVYLCASSPQGAAEAFFGQGTRLTVV.

This clone was detected once. The chain uses TRBV6-5 and TRBJ1-2; TRBD1 matches at 7 bases. This CDR3 has 15 amino acids. J gave up 4 bases and V 7 bases, and 12 bases lay outside the gene matches. Germline values: CDR1 MNHEY, CDR2 SVGAGI. CDR3: CASTKTAGTAYGYTF. CDR3 nucleotide sequence: TGTGCCAGCACGAAAACGGCCGGGACAGCCTATGGCTACACCTTC.